These 11 T cell receptor beta chains were all obtained from the same sample, sequenced in a study of PD-L1 blockade in urothelial cancer. The repertoire was sequenced with immunoSEQ multiplex PCR; TCRdb's copy has only in-frame clones and lacks some. The table includes around 100,000 clones, under 85% detected once. The sequences come from PBMCs, collected around atezolizumab (anti-PD-L1) treatment. The receptors derive from a man between 45 and 60 years old with urothelial cancer.

The sample holds a few counts of this clone. This chain connects TRBV10-2 to TRBJ1-1; a weak D match, TRBD1 (5 bases). Germline loops: CDR1 WSHSY, CDR2 SAAADI. The CDR3 spans 14 residues. V was shortened by 4 bases and J by 0 bases, with 9 bases between the two germline ends. The CDR3 reads CASSVTQVNTEAFF. The DNA of the CDR3 is TGCGCCAGCAGTGTGACACAGGTGAACACTGAAGCTTTCTTT.

The genes are TRBV7-3 and TRBJ1-6; D might be TRBD1 (6 bases). The CDR3 spans 15 residues. CDR1 and CDR2 from the germline V gene are SGHTA and FQGTGA. V was clipped by 5 bases and J by 6 bases, with 14 bases between them. CDR3 nucleotides: TGTGCCAGCAGCATTACCGGGACACCTAATTCACCCCTCCACTTT. Translated: CASSITGTPNSPLHF.

This clone occurred many times. This rearrangement joins TRBV27 to TRBJ1-1; D ambiguous. V dropped 2 bases and J dropped 2 bases, with 6 bases sitting between them. In germline, CDR1 is MNHEY, CDR2 SMNVEV (reference sequence). The CDR3 runs 13 residues. The chain's CDR3 is CASSLQRNTEAFF. The CDR3, as DNA: TGTGCCAGCAGTTTACAGCGAAACACTGAAGCTTTCTTT.

This clone occurred a few times. The chain employs TRBV28 and TRBJ2-1, with no clear D. The CDR3 covers 12 residues. Germline V CDR1 and CDR2: MDHEN, SYDVKM. With 6 bases removed from V and 9 bases from J, the gap between germline ends came to 12 bases. The CDR3 DNA reads TGTGCCAGCAGCCTCATTCGGGTTGAGCAGTTCTTC. This sequence encodes CASSLIRVEQFF.

This rearrangement joins TRBV2 to TRBJ2-1; D may be TRBD1 (6 bases). CDR1 and CDR2 (germline): SNHLY, FYNNEI. The CDR3 contains 15 residues. V shed 2 bases and J shed 9 bases, with 17 bases lying between them. The DNA of the CDR3 is TGTGCCAGCAGTGAAAGCACGTTACAGGGCGGTGAGCAGTTCTTC. It translates to CASSESTLQGGEQFF.

The chain employs TRBV28 and TRBJ2-7, with 8 bases fitting TRBD1. The germline V gene has CDR1 MDHEN and CDR2 SYDVKM. The CDR3 spans 15 residues. Trimming cost V 6 bases and J 3 bases; bases outside gene matches: 10. CDR3 nucleotide sequence: TGTGCCAGCAGGCCAGGGGGCCTTATCAACTACGAGCAGTACTTC. This sequence encodes CASRPGGLINYEQYF.

This clone was counted once. V and J are TRBV5-1 and TRBJ2-7; 7 bases are shared with TRBD1. The CDR3 loop spans 14 amino acids. Germline CDR1 SGHRS, CDR2 YFSETQ. Trimming took 3 bases from V and 2 from J; bases not matched to a gene: 5. The CDR3 nucleotides read TGCGCCAGCAGCTCGGGACAGCGGACCTACGAGCAGTACTTC. Amino acid sequence: CASSSGQRTYEQYF.

The chain recombines TRBV7-9 with TRBJ2-7, with TRBD2 identical over 8 bases. Germline-derived CDR1 and CDR2 are SEHNR and FQNEAQ (reference sequence). The CDR3 has 14 amino acids. V was clipped by 3 bases and J by 2 bases; unmatched bases: 3. The CDR3 is CASSLAGGPYEQYF. For the CDR3, the DNA is TGTGCCAGCAGCTTGGCGGGAGGTCCCTACGAGCAGTACTTC.

The gene calls are TRBV6-6 and TRBJ2-7; 9 nucleotides match TRBD1. Germline loops: CDR1 MNHNY, CDR2 SVGAGI (reference sequence). The CDR3 has 16 amino acids. The trim removed 2 bases at V and 7 bases at J, leaving 12 bases unmatched. Written as DNA, the CDR3 is TGTGCCAGCAGTTACACCTCCGGGACAGGGTTGGGGGAGCAGTACTTC. Its translation: CASSYTSGTGLGEQYF.

The J gene is TRBJ2-2, the V gene TRBV6-5; D possibly corresponds to TRBD1 (5 bases). Germline V gene data show CDR1 as MNHEY and CDR2 as SVGAGI. V gave up 2 bases and J gave up 4 bases, with 14 bases separating them. The CDR3 contains 16 residues. The CDR3 loop is CASSYRPRVGTGELFF. CDR3 in DNA: TGTGCCAGCAGTTACCGTCCCAGGGTGGGCACCGGGGAGCTGTTTTTT.

This rearrangement joins TRBV15 to TRBJ1-1; a weak D match, TRBD1 (6 bases). Germline assignment: CDR1 LNHNV and CDR2 YYDKDF (reference sequence). This CDR3 is 13 amino acids long. V gave up 6 bases and J gave up 6 bases, with 14 bases separating them. CDR3 sequence reads: CATSSGGRSEAFF. As DNA, the CDR3 is TGTGCCACCAGTAGCGGGGGGCGTTCTGAAGCTTTCTTT.